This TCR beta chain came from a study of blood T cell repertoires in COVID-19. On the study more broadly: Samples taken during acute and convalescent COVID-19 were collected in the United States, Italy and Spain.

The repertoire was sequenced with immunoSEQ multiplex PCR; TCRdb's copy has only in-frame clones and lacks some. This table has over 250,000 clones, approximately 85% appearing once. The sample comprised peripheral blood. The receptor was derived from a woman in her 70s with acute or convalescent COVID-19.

The CDR3 sequence is CASSWPGTGEQTQYF. The CDR3 bases are TGTGCCAGCAGCTGGCCGGGGACAGGGGAACAGACCCAGTACTTC. The V call is TRBV11-2, the J call TRBJ2-5; 10 bases agree with TRBD1. The trim removed 4 bases at V and 6 bases at J, leaving 8 bases unmatched. The CDR3 totals 15 residues. Germline CDR1 SGHAT, CDR2 FQNNGV.